This T cell receptor beta chain emerged from a study of blood T cell repertoires in COVID-19. At the level of the study: Sites across the United States, Italy and Spain contributed samples from acute and convalescent COVID-19. PBMCs, B-cell-depleted T cells, or T cells were the source of the cDNA or gDNA that made up the material.

The germline CDR1 and CDR2 sequences are SNHLY and FYNNEI. Losses at the gene ends were 6 bases for V and 8 bases for J; bases not matched to a gene: 12. The CDR3 covers 15 residues. The authors' processing: The assay estimated nucleated cells by amplifying reference gene primers. Using immunoSEQ multiplex PCR, the repertoire was profiled, and TCRdb retains in-frame clones only, with some absent. V and J calls and clone size are given by that table; D and trimming were obtained from the DNA. This sample has nearly 95,000 clones, with 85% to 90% found just once. The chain combines TRBV2 with TRBJ2-1; 8 bases match TRBD2. This TCR came from a human donor with active COVID-19. The donor label of this sample is uncertain. The sample consisted of peripheral blood. CDR3 protein: CASRSRSGVVDEQFF. The CDR3 DNA sequence: TGTGCCAGCAGATCCCGTAGCGGGGTAGTAGATGAGCAGTTCTTC.